This TCR beta chain appears in the sequencing data of a study of beta chain features in type 1 diabetes. The study's findings and limits: In all four CD4+ subsets, TCRB CDR3 length was significantly, moderately reduced in type 1 diabetes.

Concerning this clone: The target antigen is unknown.

Sequenced material consisted of expressed TCRB transcripts (all of the isolated RNA was reverse transcribed). Measured with immunoSEQ multiplex PCR; TCRdb has only the in-frame clones, and not every one. The profile covers 630,000 or so clones, with 11% to 15% appearing a single time and 0.035% to 0.045% taken by the ten largest. V lost 5 bases, J lost 4 bases, and 11 bases lay in between. The CDR3 is 13 residues long. CDR1 KGHSH and CDR2 LQKENI come from the germline V gene. This sequence originates from a man aged 18-30 years with type 1 diabetes. The sample taken for sequencing was naive CD4+ T cells from blood. V usage is TRBV18 and J usage is TRBJ2-5; D is perhaps TRBD1 (5 bases). CDR3 amino acids: CASSTGSRETQYF. In nucleotides, the CDR3 is TGTGCCAGCTCAACAGGATCGAGAGAGACCCAGTACTTC.